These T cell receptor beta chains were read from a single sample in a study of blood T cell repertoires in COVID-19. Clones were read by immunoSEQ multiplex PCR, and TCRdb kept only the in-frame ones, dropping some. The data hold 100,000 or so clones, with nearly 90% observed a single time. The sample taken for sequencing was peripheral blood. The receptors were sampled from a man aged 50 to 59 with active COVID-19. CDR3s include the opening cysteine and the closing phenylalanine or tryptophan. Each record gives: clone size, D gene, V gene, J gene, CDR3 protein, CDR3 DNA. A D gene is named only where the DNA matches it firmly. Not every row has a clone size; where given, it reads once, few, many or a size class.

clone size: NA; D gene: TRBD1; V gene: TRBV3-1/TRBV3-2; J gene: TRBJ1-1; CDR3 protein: CASSLRGFEAFF; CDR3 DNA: TGTGCCAGCAGCCTCAGGGGGTTTGAAGCTTTCTTT
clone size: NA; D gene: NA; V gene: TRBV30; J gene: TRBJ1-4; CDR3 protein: CAWSYGLGNEKLFF; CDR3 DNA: TGTGCCTGGAGTTATGGGCTTGGTAATGAAAAACTGTTTTTT
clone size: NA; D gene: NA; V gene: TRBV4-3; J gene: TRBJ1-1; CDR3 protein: CASSQALGGPAFF; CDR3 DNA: TGCGCCAGCAGCCAAGCCCTAGGGGGTCCGGCTTTCTTT
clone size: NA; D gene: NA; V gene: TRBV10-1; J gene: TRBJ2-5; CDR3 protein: CASTGLETQYF; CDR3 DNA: TGCGCCAGTACAGGGTTAGAGACCCAGTACTTC
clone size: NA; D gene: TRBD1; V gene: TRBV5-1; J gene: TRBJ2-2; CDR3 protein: CASSLGDSPLGELFF; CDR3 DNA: TGCGCCAGCAGCTTGGGGGACAGTCCTTTGGGGGAGCTGTTTTTT
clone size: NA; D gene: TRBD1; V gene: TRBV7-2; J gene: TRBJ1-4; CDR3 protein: CASSYRDRGFGEKLFF; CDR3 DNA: TGTGCCAGCAGTTACCGGGACAGGGGGTTTGGTGAAAAACTGTTTTTT
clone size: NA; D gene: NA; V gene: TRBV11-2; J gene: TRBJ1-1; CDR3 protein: CASSRNRAGTEAFF; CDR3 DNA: TGTGCCAGCAGCCGAAACAGGGCCGGGACTGAAGCTTTCTTT
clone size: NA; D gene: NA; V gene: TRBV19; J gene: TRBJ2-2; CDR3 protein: CASRITPGSTGELFF; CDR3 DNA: TGTGCCAGTAGGATTACCCCAGGGTCCACCGGGGAGCTGTTTTTT
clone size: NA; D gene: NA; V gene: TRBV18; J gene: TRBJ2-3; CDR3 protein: CASSLNSKDTQYF; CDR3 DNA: TGTGCCAGCTCTCTGAATAGTAAAGATACGCAGTATTTT
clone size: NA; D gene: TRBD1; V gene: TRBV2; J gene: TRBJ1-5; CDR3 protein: CASSGGPGQGNQPQHF; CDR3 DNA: TGTGCCAGCAGTGGGGGGCCGGGACAGGGTAATCAGCCCCAGCATTTT
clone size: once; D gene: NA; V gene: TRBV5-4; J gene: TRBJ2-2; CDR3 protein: CASSLEQGTGELFF; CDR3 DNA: TGTGCCAGCAGCTTGGAGCAGGGAACCGGGGAGCTGTTTTTT
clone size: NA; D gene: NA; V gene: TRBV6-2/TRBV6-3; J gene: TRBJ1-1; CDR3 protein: CASSYSRGNTEAFF; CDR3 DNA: TGTGCCAGCAGTTACTCGAGAGGAAACACTGAAGCTTTCTTT
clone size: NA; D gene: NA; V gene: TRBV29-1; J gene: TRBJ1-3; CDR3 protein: CSASPTASGNTIYF; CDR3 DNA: TGCAGCGCCTCTCCGACAGCCTCTGGAAACACCATATATTTT
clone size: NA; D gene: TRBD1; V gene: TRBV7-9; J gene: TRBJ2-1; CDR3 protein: CASSPPRDRAINEQFF; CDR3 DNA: TGTGCCAGCAGCCCCCCACGTGACAGGGCAATTAATGAGCAGTTCTTC
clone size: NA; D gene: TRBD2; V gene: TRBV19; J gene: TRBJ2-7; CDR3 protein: CASRPGTIDPYEQYF; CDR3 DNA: TGTGCCAGTCGTCCCGGGACTATAGATCCCTACGAGCAGTACTTC
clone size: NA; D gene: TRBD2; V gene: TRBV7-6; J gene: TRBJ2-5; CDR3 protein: CASSKMTSGGARETQYF; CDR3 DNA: TGTGCCAGCAGCAAAATGACTAGCGGGGGCGCCAGGGAGACCCAGTACTTC
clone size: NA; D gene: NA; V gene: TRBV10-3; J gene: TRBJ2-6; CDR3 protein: CAISESKLVGSRGNSGANVLTF; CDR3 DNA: TGTGCCATCAGTGAGTCGAAGTTAGTCGGCAGCAGGGGTAACTCTGGGGCCAACGTCCTGACTTTC
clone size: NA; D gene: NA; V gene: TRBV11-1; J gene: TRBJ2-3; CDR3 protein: CASSPEVRAQYF; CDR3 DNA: TGTGCCAGCAGCCCGGAGGTGAGAGCGCAGTATTTT
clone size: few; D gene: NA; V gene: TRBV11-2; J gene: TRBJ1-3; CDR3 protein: CASSLSPGGDSGNTIYF; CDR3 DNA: TGTGCCAGCAGCTTATCCCCGGGGGGGGACTCTGGAAACACCATATATTTT
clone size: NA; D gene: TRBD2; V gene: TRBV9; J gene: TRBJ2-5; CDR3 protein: CASSVGTSGGGTQYF; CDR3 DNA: TGTGCCAGCAGCGTAGGGACTAGCGGGGGAGGGACCCAGTACTTC
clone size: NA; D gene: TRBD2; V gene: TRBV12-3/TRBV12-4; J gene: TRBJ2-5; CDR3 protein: CASRLAGQETQYF; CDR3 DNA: TGTGCCAGCAGGCTAGCGGGGCAAGAGACCCAGTACTTC
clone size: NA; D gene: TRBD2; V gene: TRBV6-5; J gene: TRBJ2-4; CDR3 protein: CASTPGGAINIQYF; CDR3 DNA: TGTGCCAGCACTCCGGGGGGGGCTATAAACATTCAGTACTTC